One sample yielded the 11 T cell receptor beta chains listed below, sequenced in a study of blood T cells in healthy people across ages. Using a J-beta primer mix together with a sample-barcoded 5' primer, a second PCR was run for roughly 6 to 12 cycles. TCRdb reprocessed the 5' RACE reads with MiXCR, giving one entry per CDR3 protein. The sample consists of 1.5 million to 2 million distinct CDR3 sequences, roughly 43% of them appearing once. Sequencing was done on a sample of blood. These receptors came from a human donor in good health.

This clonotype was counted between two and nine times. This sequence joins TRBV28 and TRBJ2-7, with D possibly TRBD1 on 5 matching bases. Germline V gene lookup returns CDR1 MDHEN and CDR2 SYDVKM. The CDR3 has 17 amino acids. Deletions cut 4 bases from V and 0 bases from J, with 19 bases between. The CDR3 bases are TGTGCCAGCAGTTCCCTAGGGGCGAAAGTCCACTCCTACGAGCAGTACTTC. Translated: CASSSLGAKVHSYEQYF.

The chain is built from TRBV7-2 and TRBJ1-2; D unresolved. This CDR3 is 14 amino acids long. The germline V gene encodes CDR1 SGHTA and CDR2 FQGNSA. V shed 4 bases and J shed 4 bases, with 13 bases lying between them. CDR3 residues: CASSSRSLSYGYTF. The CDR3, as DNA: TGTGCCAGCAGCTCAAGATCCTTATCCTATGGCTACACCTTC.

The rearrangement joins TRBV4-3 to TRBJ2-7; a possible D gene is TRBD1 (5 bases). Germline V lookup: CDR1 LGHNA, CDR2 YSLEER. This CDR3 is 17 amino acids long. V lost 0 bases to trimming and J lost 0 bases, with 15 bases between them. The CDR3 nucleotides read TGCGCCAGCAGCCAAGATCGGACATCCGTCAGCTCCTACGAGCAGTACTTC. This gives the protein CASSQDRTSVSSYEQYF.

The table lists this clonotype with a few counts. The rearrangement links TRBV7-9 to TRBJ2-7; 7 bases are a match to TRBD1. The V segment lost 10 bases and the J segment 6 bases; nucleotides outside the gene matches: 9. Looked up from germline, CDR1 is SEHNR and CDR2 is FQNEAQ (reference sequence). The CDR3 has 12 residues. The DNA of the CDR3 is TGTGCCACGAGGGGACAGTGGGGCGAGCAGTACTTC. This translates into CATRGQWGEQYF. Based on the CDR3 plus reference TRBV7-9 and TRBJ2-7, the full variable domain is DTGVSQNPRHKITKRGQNVTFRCDPISEHNRLYWYRQTLGQGPEFLTYFQNEAQLEKSRLLSDRFSAERPKGSFSTLEIQRTEQGDSAMYLCATRGQWGEQYFGPGTRLTVT.

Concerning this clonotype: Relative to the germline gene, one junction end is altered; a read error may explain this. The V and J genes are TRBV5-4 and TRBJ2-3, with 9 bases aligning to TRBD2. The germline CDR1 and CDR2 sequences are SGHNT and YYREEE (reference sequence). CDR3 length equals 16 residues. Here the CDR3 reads CAGSLRERGDADTQYF. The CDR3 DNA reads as TGTGCCGGCAGCTTGAGAGAGCGGGGGGACGCGGATACGCAGTATTTT.

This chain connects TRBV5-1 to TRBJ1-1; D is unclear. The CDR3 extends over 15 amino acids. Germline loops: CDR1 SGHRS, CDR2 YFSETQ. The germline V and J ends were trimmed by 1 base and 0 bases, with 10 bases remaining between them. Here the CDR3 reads CASSLTNPLNTEAFF. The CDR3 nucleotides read TGCGCCAGCAGCTTGACGAATCCTTTGAACACTGAAGCTTTCTTT.

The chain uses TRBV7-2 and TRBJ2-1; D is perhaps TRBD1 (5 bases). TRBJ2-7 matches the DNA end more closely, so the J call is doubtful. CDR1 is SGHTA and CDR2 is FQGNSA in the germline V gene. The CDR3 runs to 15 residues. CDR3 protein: CASSLDRVSYNEQYF. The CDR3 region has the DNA TGTGCCAGCAGCCTTGACAGAGTCTCCTACAATGAGCAGTACTTC.

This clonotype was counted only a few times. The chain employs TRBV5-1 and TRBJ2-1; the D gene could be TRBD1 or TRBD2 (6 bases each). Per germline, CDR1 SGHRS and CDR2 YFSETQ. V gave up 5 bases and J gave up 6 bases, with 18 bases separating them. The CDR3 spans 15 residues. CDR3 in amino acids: CASSSQGGGVNEQFF. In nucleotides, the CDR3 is TGCGCCAGCAGTTCACAGGGAGGAGGGGTCAATGAGCAGTTCTTC.

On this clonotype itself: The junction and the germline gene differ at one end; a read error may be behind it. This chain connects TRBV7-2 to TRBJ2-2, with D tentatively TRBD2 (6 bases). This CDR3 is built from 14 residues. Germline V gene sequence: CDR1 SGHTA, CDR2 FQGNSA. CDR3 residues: CASRRDLNTGEPFF. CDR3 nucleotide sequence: TGTGCCAGCAGACGGGACTTGAACACCGGGGAGCCGTTTTTT. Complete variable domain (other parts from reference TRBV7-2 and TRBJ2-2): GAGVSQSPSNKVTEKGKDVELRCDPISGHTALYWYRQSLGQGLEFLIYFQGNSAPDKSGLPSDRFSAERTGGSVSTLTIQRTQQEDSAVYLCASRRDLNTGEPFFGEGSRLTVL.

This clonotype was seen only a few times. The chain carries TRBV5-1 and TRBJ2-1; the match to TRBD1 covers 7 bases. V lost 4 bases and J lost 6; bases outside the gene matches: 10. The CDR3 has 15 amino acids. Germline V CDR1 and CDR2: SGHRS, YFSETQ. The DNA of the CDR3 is TGCGCCAGCAGCCTCAGGGGGAGTTCGACCAATGAGCAGTTCTTC. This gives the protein CASSLRGSSTNEQFF.

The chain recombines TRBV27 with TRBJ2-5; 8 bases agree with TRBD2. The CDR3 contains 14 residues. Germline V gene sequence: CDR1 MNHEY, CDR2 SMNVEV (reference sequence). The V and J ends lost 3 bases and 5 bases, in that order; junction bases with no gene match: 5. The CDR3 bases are TGTGCCAGCAGTTTGACAGCGGGAGCGGAGACCCAGTACTTC. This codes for CASSLTAGAETQYF.